This T cell receptor (beta chain) was sequenced in a study of blood T cell repertoires in COVID-19. For the study at large: The United States, Italy and Spain supplied acute and convalescent COVID-19 samples. The analysed material was cDNA or gDNA that came from T cells, B-cell-depleted T cells, or PBMCs.

The V end lost 4 bases, the J end lost 6 bases, and 12 bases lay between the germline ends. CDR1 is SQVTM, CDR2 ANQGSEA, per germline. The CDR3 length is 12 residues. In the authors' workflow: Estimation of nucleated cell counts relied on the amplification of reference gene primers. Clones were sequenced by immunoSEQ multiplex PCR, and TCRdb holds only the in-frame ones, with some missing. That table supplies the V and J calls and clone size; D and trimming were determined from the DNA. Of more than 400,000 clones listed, approximately 85% are singletons. This TCR derives from a human donor in a cohort sampled during active COVID-19. The sample was peripheral blood. The genes are TRBV29-1 and TRBJ1-2; tentatively, D is TRBD1 (6 bases). CDR3 nucleotide sequence: TGCAGCGTTGTTCAGGGGAAGGATGGCTACACCTTC. Its protein product is CSVVQGKDGYTF.